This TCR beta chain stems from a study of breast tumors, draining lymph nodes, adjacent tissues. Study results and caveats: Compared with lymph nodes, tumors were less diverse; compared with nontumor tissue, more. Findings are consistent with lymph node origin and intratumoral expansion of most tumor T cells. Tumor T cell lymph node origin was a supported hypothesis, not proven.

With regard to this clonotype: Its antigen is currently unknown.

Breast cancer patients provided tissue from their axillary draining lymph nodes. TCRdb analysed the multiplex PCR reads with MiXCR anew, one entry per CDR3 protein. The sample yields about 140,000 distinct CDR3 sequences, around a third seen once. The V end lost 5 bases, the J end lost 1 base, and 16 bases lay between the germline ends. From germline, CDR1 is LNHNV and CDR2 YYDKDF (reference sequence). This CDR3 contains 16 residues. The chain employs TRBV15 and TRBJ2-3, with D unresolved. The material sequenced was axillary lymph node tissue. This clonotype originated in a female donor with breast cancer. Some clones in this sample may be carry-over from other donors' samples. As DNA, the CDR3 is TGTGCCACCAGCGCACACAGAGTAGGTGGCACAGATACGCAGTATTTT. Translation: CATSAHRVGGTDTQYF. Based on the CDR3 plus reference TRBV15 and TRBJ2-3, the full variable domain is DAMVIQNPRYQVTQFGKPVTLSCSQTLNHNVMYWYQQKSSQAPKLLFHYYDKDFNNEADTPDNFQSRRPNTSFCFLDIRSPGLGDTAMYLCATSAHRVGGTDTQYFGPGTRLTVL.